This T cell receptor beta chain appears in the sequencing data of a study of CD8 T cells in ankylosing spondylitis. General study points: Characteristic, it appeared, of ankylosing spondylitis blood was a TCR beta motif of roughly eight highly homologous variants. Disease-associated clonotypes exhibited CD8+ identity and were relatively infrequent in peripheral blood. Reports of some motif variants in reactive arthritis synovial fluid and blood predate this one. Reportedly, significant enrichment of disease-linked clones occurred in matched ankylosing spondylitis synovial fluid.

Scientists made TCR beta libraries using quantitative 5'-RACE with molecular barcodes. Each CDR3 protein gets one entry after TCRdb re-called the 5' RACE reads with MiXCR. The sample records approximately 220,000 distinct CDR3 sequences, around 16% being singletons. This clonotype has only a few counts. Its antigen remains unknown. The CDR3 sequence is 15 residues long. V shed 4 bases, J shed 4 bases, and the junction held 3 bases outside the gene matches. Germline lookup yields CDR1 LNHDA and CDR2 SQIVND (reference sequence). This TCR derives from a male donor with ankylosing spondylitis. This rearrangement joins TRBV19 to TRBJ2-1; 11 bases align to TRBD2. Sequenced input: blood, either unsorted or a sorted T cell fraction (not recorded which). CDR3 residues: CASSKLAGDYNEQFF. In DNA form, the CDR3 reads TGTGCCAGTAGTAAACTAGCGGGGGATTACAATGAGCAGTTCTTC.